The 32 T cell receptor beta chains presented below share a single source sample, sequenced in a study of shared clonotypes between healthy human individuals. Profiled with immunoSEQ multiplex PCR; TCRdb holds only in-frame clones, not every one. Of about 1 million clones listed, 65% to 80% are singletons. Sample: memory CD4+ T cells sorted from blood. Sample subset: CD45RA-negative fraction. The receptor source for this set is a young man in good health.

This clone has a handful of counts. CDR3 DNA sequence: TGTGCCAGCATGGGCCCGGGGGGGAACACTGAAGCTTTCTTT. Protein: CASMGPGGNTEAFF. This sequence joins TRBV7-9 and TRBJ1-1; tentative D call: TRBD1 (5 bases). CDR1 and CDR2 (germline): SEHNR, FQNEAQ (reference sequence). V lost 7 bases and J lost 1, with 13 bases in between. This CDR3 comprises 14 residues.

The chain uses TRBV5-3 and TRBJ1-5, with 9 bases aligning to TRBD1. TRBV5-3 is known as an ORF, though its function is uncertain. With 0 bases clipped from V and 6 bases from J, the junction kept 4 bases outside the gene matches. The CDR3 has 15 amino acids. CDR3: CARSLGQGGVQPQHF. In DNA form, the CDR3 reads TGTGCCAGAAGCTTGGGACAGGGGGGGGTTCAGCCCCAGCATTTT.

This chain uses TRBV11-1 with TRBJ1-1, with no clear D. The length of the CDR3 is 13 residues. Germline loops: CDR1 SGHAT, CDR2 FQDESV (reference sequence). Trimming cost V 0 bases and J 5 bases, with 7 bases left between them. DNA of the CDR3: TGTGCCAGCAGCTTAGCGGAGACGACTGAAGCTTTCTTT. Its translation: CASSLAETTEAFF.

V and J are TRBV30 and TRBJ1-6; D uncertain. Germline CDR1 is GTSNPN and CDR2 is SVGIG (reference sequence). This CDR3 is 15 amino acids long. The V and J ends lost 1 base and 7 bases respectively, with 14 bases between them. The CDR3 sequence: CAWSARGVGNSPLHF. The DNA for the CDR3 is TGTGCCTGGAGTGCCCGCGGGGTCGGGAATTCACCCCTCCACTTT.

This clone has more than one count but fewer than ten. The rearrangement joins TRBV19 to TRBJ1-1; D not resolved. This CDR3 region has 14 residues. Germline V CDR1 and CDR2: LNHDA, SQIVND (reference sequence). Trimming took 5 bases from V and 0 from J, leaving 10 bases between them. CDR3 amino acids: CASSPSRLNTEAFF. The CDR3 DNA follows: TGTGCCAGTAGTCCGTCGCGCTTGAACACTGAAGCTTTCTTT.

This clone was seen a few times. V usage is TRBV7-8 and J usage is TRBJ1-2; no clear D gene. Germline CDR1 reads SGHVS; CDR2 reads FQNEAQ. V was trimmed by 8 bases and J by 8 bases, leaving 12 bases between them. This CDR3 spans 11 amino acids. CDR3 in amino acids: CASGEGRGYTF. CDR3 nucleotides: TGTGCCAGCGGGGAAGGGAGAGGCTACACCTTC.

V and J are TRBV2 and TRBJ2-5, with TRBD2 matching 9 bases. The length of the CDR3 is 13 residues. J lost 11 bases, V lost 2 bases, and 6 bases had no gene match. Germline CDR1 and CDR2: SNHLY and FYNNEI. CDR3 protein: CASSESLAGPQYF. CDR3 nucleotides: TGTGCCAGCAGTGAAAGCCTAGCGGGGCCTCAGTACTTC.

The chain combines TRBV4-3 with TRBJ2-7; 10 bases line up with TRBD1. The germline V gene encodes CDR1 LGHNA and CDR2 YSLEER. The CDR3 runs 13 residues. Germline trimming cut 3 bases from V and 7 bases from J; bases unmatched to any gene: 3. As DNA, the CDR3 is TGCGCCAGCAGCCAGGGACAGGGGAGGGAGCAGTACTTC. Residues: CASSQGQGREQYF.

Regarding this clone: The same CDR3 also results from other DNA sequences found in this sample. The chain carries TRBV6-5 and TRBJ2-2; unclear D gene. This CDR3 region has 15 residues. The V end lost 0 bases, the J end lost 4 bases, and 9 bases lay between the germline ends. Germline values: CDR1 MNHEY, CDR2 SVGAGI. CDR3 bases: TGTGCCAGCAGTTACTCGATAGGGTCCACCGGGGAGCTGTTTTTT. It is translated as CASSYSIGSTGELFF.

The genes are TRBV11-3 and TRBJ2-7, with TRBD1 matching 9 bases. Germline assignment: CDR1 SGHNT and CDR2 YENEEA. Unmatched junction bases numbered 5, after V lost 6 bases and J lost 2 bases. This CDR3 contains 14 residues. CDR3 coding DNA: TGTGCCAGCAGTATCGGGACAGGGACCTACGAGCAGTACTTC. This codes for CASSIGTGTYEQYF.

The chain recombines TRBV4-1 with TRBJ2-5; 10 nucleotides agree with TRBD1. The CDR3 totals 18 residues. Germline values: CDR1 MGHRA, CDR2 YSYEKL. V gave up 3 bases and J gave up 1 base; unmatched junction bases: 11. The CDR3 bases are TGCGCCAGCAGCCACTCCGGGACAGGGGACCTCTTCCAAGAGACCCAGTACTTC. Amino acid sequence: CASSHSGTGDLFQETQYF.

The chain recombines TRBV28 with TRBJ2-2, with D possibly being TRBD2 (5 bases). From germline, CDR1 is MDHEN and CDR2 SYDVKM. Trimming left V 1 base short and J 0 bases short, with 9 bases between. The CDR3 contains 16 residues. This CDR3 reads CASSLFSGANTGELFF. The CDR3 DNA follows: TGTGCCAGCAGTTTATTTTCCGGGGCGAACACCGGGGAGCTGTTTTTT.

As DNA, the CDR3 is TGTGCCAGCAGTTACCGCACTAGCGAGCAGTACTTC. This translates into CASSYRTSEQYF. This sequence joins TRBV6-6 and TRBJ2-7, with D possibly being TRBD2 (5 bases). Trimming took 2 bases from V and 6 from J, leaving 8 bases between them. The germline V gene encodes CDR1 MNHNY and CDR2 SVGAGI (reference sequence). The CDR3 length is 12 residues.

This chain connects TRBV29-1 to TRBJ2-3; tentatively, D is TRBD1 (5 bases). The V gene's germline CDR1 is SQVTM and CDR2 ANQGSEA. The germline V and J ends were trimmed by 4 bases and 0 bases, with 11 bases remaining between them. This CDR3 is 14 amino acids long. The CDR3 sequence: CSVAQGSSTDTQYF. Here the CDR3 DNA reads TGCAGCGTTGCTCAGGGTAGTAGCACAGATACGCAGTATTTT.

The chain employs TRBV30 and TRBJ2-3; TRBD2 matches at 9 bases. Germline CDR1 is GTSNPN and CDR2 is SVGIG (reference sequence). Trimming removed 0 bases from V and 0 bases from J; junction bases left unmatched: 4. This CDR3 spans 16 amino acids. CDR3 amino acids: CAWSVWAGGSTDTQYF. Here the CDR3 DNA reads TGTGCCTGGAGTGTATGGGCGGGGGGGAGCACAGATACGCAGTATTTT.

The chain is built from TRBV5-4 and TRBJ1-1; 7 bases fit TRBD1. The V gene's germline CDR1 is SGHNT and CDR2 YYREEE (reference sequence). With V trimmed by 4 bases and J by 1 base, 4 bases remained unmatched. The CDR3 extends over 14 amino acids. The CDR3 here is CASSPGQTNTEAFF. In nucleotides, the CDR3 is TGTGCCAGCAGCCCGGGACAGACGAACACTGAAGCTTTCTTT.

The genes are TRBV19 and TRBJ1-4; 7 nucleotides align to TRBD1. V trimming: 7 bases; J trimming: 5 bases; junction bases outside the gene matches: 7. The CDR3 has 14 residues. Germline assignment: CDR1 LNHDA and CDR2 SQIVND (reference sequence). This CDR3 is CASNPTGTNEKLFF. CDR3 nucleotides: TGTGCCAGTAACCCGACAGGGACAAATGAAAAACTGTTTTTT.

V usage is TRBV9 and J usage is TRBJ2-7; 8 bases fit TRBD2. Germline trimming cut 3 bases from V and 3 bases from J; bases unmatched to any gene: 5. Per germline, CDR1 SGDLS and CDR2 YYNGEE. CDR3 length: 14 residues. The CDR3 DNA sequence: TGTGCCAGCAGCGCTTCCGGGACTAGCTACGAGCAGTACTTC. Protein sequence: CASSASGTSYEQYF. Based on the CDR3 plus reference TRBV9 and TRBJ2-7, the full variable domain is DSGVTQTPKHLITATGQRVTLRCSPRSGDLSVYWYQQSLDQGLQFLIQYYNGEERAKGNILERFSAQQFPDLHSELNLSSLELGDSALYFCASSASGTSYEQYFGPGTRLTVT.

V is TRBV11-2 and J is TRBJ1-1; 7 bases agree with TRBD1. The CDR3 contains 13 residues. V shed 4 bases, J shed 5 bases, and the junction held 4 bases outside the gene matches. Germline V gene data show CDR1 as SGHAT and CDR2 as FQNNGV. CDR3 sequence reads: CASSSNRGTEAFF. The CDR3 DNA sequence: TGTGCCAGCAGCTCCAACAGGGGTACTGAAGCTTTCTTT.

This clone occurred a few times. This chain uses TRBV7-9 with TRBJ1-4; D is unresolved. Deletions cut 3 bases from V and 3 bases from J, with 5 bases between. CDR1 is SEHNR, CDR2 FQNEAQ, per germline (reference sequence). The CDR3 is 13 residues long. The CDR3 DNA reads as TGTGCCAGCAGCTTTTCCCCTAATGAAAAACTGTTTTTT. It codes for CASSFSPNEKLFF.

At least ten counts were recorded for this clone. The rearrangement joins TRBV19 to TRBJ1-4; D not resolved. The germline V gene encodes CDR1 LNHDA and CDR2 SQIVND (reference sequence). This CDR3 is built from 15 residues. V lost 5 bases and J 8 bases, leaving 18 bases between the germline ends. The CDR3 protein is CASSSIREEREKLFF. DNA for the CDR3: TGTGCCAGTAGTTCCATCCGGGAAGAAAGGGAAAAACTGTTTTTT. The variable domain in full, completed from reference TRBV19 and TRBJ1-4, reads DGGITQSPKYLFRKEGQNVTLSCEQNLNHDAMYWYRQDPGQGLRLIYYSQIVNDFQKGDIAEGYSVSREKKESFPLTVTSAQKNPTAFYLCASSSIREEREKLFFGSGTQLSVL.

This clone was seen at least ten times. This chain uses TRBV2 with TRBJ2-5, with D uncertain. CDR1 is SNHLY and CDR2 is FYNNEI in the germline V gene. The CDR3 has 14 residues. V lost 6 bases, J lost 1 base, and 12 bases lay in between. CDR3 sequence (DNA): TGTGCCAGCAGGCCGGCCCGCTCCCAAGAGACCCAGTACTTC. Translated, it gives CASRPARSQETQYF. Filled out from reference TRBV2 and TRBJ2-5, the complete variable domain reads EPEVTQTPSHQVTQMGQEVILRCVPISNHLYFYWYRQILGQKVEFLVSFYNNEISEKSEIFDDQFSVERPDGSNFTLKIRSTKLEDSAMYFCASRPARSQETQYFGPGTRLLVL.

The chain combines TRBV5-4 with TRBJ2-7; D is uncertain. Germline CDR1 SGHNT, CDR2 YYREEE (reference sequence). V dropped 4 bases and J dropped 11 bases, with 19 bases sitting between them. The CDR3 has 13 residues. CDR3 nucleotides: TGTGCCAGCAGCAATGTGGTTTCTGGAAGAGAGTACTTC. It codes for CASSNVVSGREYF.

This chain uses TRBV11-3 with TRBJ1-2, with 7 nucleotides matching TRBD1. The junction had 12 bases not matched to a gene; V was cut back by 1 base and J by 4 bases. The CDR3 is 17 amino acids. CDR1 is SGHNT, CDR2 YENEEA, per germline. CDR3 sequence (DNA): TGTGCCAGCAGCTTAGTAAAGAAACAGGGACAGTTCTATGGCTACACCTTC. The encoded protein is CASSLVKKQGQFYGYTF.

V gene TRBV5-1 combines with J gene TRBJ2-6; D gene unclear. This CDR3 is built from 17 residues. V gave up 0 bases and J gave up 0 bases, with 10 bases separating them. The germline V gene encodes CDR1 SGHRS and CDR2 YFSETQ. The CDR3 nucleotides read TGCGCCAGCAGCTTGGATGGGCTAACCTCTGGGGCCAACGTCCTGACTTTC. It is translated as CASSLDGLTSGANVLTF.

The chain employs TRBV19 and TRBJ2-7, with no clear D. From germline, CDR1 is LNHDA and CDR2 SQIVND (reference sequence). This CDR3 is 13 amino acids long. Trimming shortened V by 6 bases and J by 3 bases, and 12 bases separated the two germline ends. The CDR3 spells CASSRMDLYEQYF. The CDR3, as DNA: TGTGCCAGTAGCCGAATGGACCTCTACGAGCAGTACTTC.

The chain joins TRBV7-2 to TRBJ2-3; 10 bases map to TRBD1. Germline-derived CDR1 and CDR2 are SGHTA and FQGNSA. Trimming removed 5 bases from V and 4 bases from J; junction bases left unmatched: 6. CDR3 length equals 15 residues. The CDR3 DNA sequence: TGTGCCAGCAGCCACCGGGACAGGGGTCCAGATACGCAGTATTTT. This encodes CASSHRDRGPDTQYF.

The chain recombines TRBV2 with TRBJ2-7; D is possibly TRBD2 (6 bases). The length of the CDR3 is 15 residues. The germline V and J ends were trimmed by 6 bases and 6 bases, with 21 bases remaining between them. Per germline, CDR1 SNHLY and CDR2 FYNNEI. The DNA of the CDR3 is TGTGCCAGCAGACAAACTGGGACTGCCAAGGCCGAGCAGTACTTC. Translating gives CASRQTGTAKAEQYF. Full variable domain (remainder filled in from reference TRBV2 and TRBJ2-7): EPEVTQTPSHQVTQMGQEVILRCVPISNHLYFYWYRQILGQKVEFLVSFYNNEISEKSEIFDDQFSVERPDGSNFTLKIRSTKLEDSAMYFCASRQTGTAKAEQYFGPGTRLTVT.

The chain recombines TRBV4-1 with TRBJ2-7; D tentatively fits TRBD1 or TRBD2 (6 bases each). The germline V and J ends were trimmed by 1 base and 6 bases, with 19 bases remaining between them. CDR3 length equals 16 residues. Per the germline V gene, CDR1 is MGHRA and CDR2 is YSYEKL. The CDR3 bases are TGCGCCAGCAGCCAAGCTCAAGGGGGGAGGACCGGCGAGCAGTACTTC. This encodes CASSQAQGGRTGEQYF.

This clone is a singleton in its sample. The chain uses TRBV6-1 and TRBJ1-2, with D perhaps matching TRBD1 (5 bases). V gave up 1 base and J gave up 0 bases, with 9 bases separating them. This CDR3 contains 15 residues. Looked up from germline, CDR1 is MNHNS and CDR2 is SASEGT. CDR3 coding DNA: TGTGCCAGCAGTGAAGGGTGGGGGGCTAACTATGGCTACACCTTC. It yields the protein CASSEGWGANYGYTF.

J is TRBJ1-2 and V is TRBV6-5; D unresolved. V shed 6 bases and J shed 4 bases, with 15 bases lying between them. Germline-derived CDR1 and CDR2 are MNHEY and SVGAGI. This CDR3 has 14 amino acids. The DNA of the CDR3 is TGTGCCAGCAGGGGGTTAAACGGGGTCTATGGCTACACCTTC. Translated: CASRGLNGVYGYTF.

This chain joins TRBV7-9 and TRBJ1-1, with D possibly matching TRBD1 (5 bases). The CDR3 is made up of 14 amino acids. Germline V gene lookup returns CDR1 SEHNR and CDR2 FQNEAQ (reference sequence). Trimming stripped 2 bases from V and 11 bases from J, with 18 bases between. CDR3 in amino acids: CASSLRDGEGRAFF. The CDR3 DNA follows: TGTGCCAGCAGCTTACGGGACGGGGAGGGTCGGGCTTTCTTT.